The clone carrying this T cell receptor (beta chain) was seen only a few times. The antigen remains unidentified. Both 60 Vbeta primers and 13 Jbeta primers went into the PCR. Data came from immunoSEQ multiplex PCR; TCRdb stores just in-frame clones and leaves some out. Of about 130,000 clones in the sample, approximately 17% are singletons; the top ten hold about 2.6%. This record comes from a study of cytomegalovirus exposure and HLA in healthy donors. General study results and limits: An analysis that was carried out later associated 16,000 or so TCR beta sequences with HLA alleles at 0.05 false discovery rate.

CDR3 length equals 15 residues. Germline CDR1 MNHEY, CDR2 SMNVEV (reference sequence). V was pared by 3 bases and J by 4 bases, with 9 bases of the junction left unmatched. The chain is built from TRBV27 and TRBJ2-7; 7 bases map to TRBD2. This TCR was recovered from a female donor in good health and CMV-seropositive. Sequencing used PBMCs. The CDR3 sequence is CASSFVGGPRYEQYF. In DNA form, the CDR3 reads TGTGCCAGCAGTTTCGTGGGAGGGCCACGGTACGAGCAGTACTTC.